The clone carrying this T cell receptor beta chain was detected only once. This entry is derived from a study of blood T cell repertoires in COVID-19. Study-level information: Sources were T cells, B-cell-depleted T cells, or PBMCs; the material itself was cDNA or gDNA.

This CDR3 spans 17 amino acids. Germline values: CDR1 LGHDT, CDR2 YNNKEL (reference sequence). The V gene end was trimmed by 0 bases and the J gene end by 0 bases; junction bases not matched to a gene: 5. Clones were sequenced by immunoSEQ multiplex PCR, and TCRdb holds only the in-frame ones, with some missing. The table shows over 55,000 clones, with 83% occurring only once. The sample comprised peripheral blood. This receptor was taken from a man in his forties or fifties with COVID-19, enrolled during active disease. This sequence joins TRBV3-1 (or the pseudogene TRBV3-2) and TRBJ2-1, with 7 bases that match TRBD1. CDR3 residues: CASSQDRYRGSYNEQFF. The CDR3 DNA is TGTGCCAGCAGCCAAGATCGGTACAGGGGCTCCTACAATGAGCAGTTCTTC.